The T cell receptor (beta chain) under discussion was sequenced for a study of T cell repertoires in aging, cancer and after chemotherapy. The wider study: Clear clonal overlap appeared across healthy donor samples taken over several months to years.

With V trimmed by 6 bases and J by 6 bases, 3 bases remained unmatched. Germline CDR1 GTSNPN, CDR2 SVGIG (reference sequence). The CDR3 has 12 amino acids. This clonotype was counted a single time. Its specificity is not known. Peripheral blood genomic DNA, not sorted cells or RNA, was the template. Overall study findings and caveats: In cancer patients, declining TCR diversity with age involved lost richness and lost evenness.

Multiplex touch-down PCR with TRB-A/B primers amplified rearranged V-D-J TRB sequences. TCRdb reprocessed the multiplex PCR reads via MiXCR and lists one record per CDR3 protein. The table has approximately 10,000 distinct CDR3 sequences, about 40% seen once. The specimen sequenced was blood. The V gene is TRBV30, the J gene TRBJ1-2; 11 bases are shared with TRBD1. The receptor comes from a human donor in good health. CDR3 in amino acids: CACRDRGNGYTF. DNA of the CDR3: TGTGCCTGCCGGGACAGGGGGAATGGCTACACCTTC.